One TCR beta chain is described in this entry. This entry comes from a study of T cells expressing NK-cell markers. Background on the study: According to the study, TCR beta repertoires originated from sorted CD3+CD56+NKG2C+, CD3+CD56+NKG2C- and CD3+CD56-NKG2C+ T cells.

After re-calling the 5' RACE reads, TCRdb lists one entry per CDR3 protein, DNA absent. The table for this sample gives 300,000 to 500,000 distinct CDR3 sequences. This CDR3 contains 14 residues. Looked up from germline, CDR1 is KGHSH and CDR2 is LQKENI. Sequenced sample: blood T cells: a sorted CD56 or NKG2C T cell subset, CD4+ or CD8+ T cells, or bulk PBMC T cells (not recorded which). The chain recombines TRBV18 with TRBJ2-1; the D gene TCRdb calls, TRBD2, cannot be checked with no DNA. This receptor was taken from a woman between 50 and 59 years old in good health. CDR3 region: CASLAEPQNNEQFF.